This TCR beta chain came from a study of cytomegalovirus exposure and HLA in healthy donors. Germline CDR1 MDHEN, CDR2 SYDVKM. The V segment lost 1 base and the J segment 2 bases; nucleotides outside the gene matches: 6. The CDR3 totals 17 residues. Of note for this clone: Its cognate antigen is unknown.

The PCR was carried out with 60 Vbeta primers and 13 Jbeta primers. Libraries were prepared by immunoSEQ multiplex PCR; TCRdb keeps only in-frame clonotypes and omits some of them. The sample has over 150,000 clones, 82% seen once; the top ten hold approximately 6.5%. Study results and caveats: A later analysis reportedly identified an Asian-associated ancestry cluster as carrying fewer N-insertions than the approximately 640-donor mean. Most TCRs appeared rarely, but some public TCRs recurred in many donors. The study carried out a later analysis of TCR beta sequences. It associated 15,000 to 20,000 of them with specific HLA alleles at a false discovery rate of 0.05.

The sequence came from a woman aged 45-65 years in good health and CMV-seropositive. V is TRBV28 and J is TRBJ2-2; 8 positions agree with TRBD1. Sequencing was done on a sample of PBMCs. This CDR3 is CASSLYWTGPNTGELFF. The DNA for the CDR3 is TGTGCCAGCAGTTTATATTGGACAGGGCCTAACACCGGGGAGCTGTTTTTT.